The 14 T cell receptor beta chains in this list originate from one sample, sequenced in a study of tissue T cells after allogeneic stem cell transplantation. TCRdb's copy holds only in-frame clones and misses some; the assay was immunoSEQ multiplex PCR. The table lists thousands of clones, 47% of them singletons, with roughly 23% in the top ten. Time point described: mouse harvest day 14 after allogeneic transplant. The graft held 10^6 splenic CD5+ T cells and 10^7 T-cell-depleted bone marrow cells. The sequenced sample was gut tissue. The receptor source for this set is a female BALB/c mouse given C57BL/6 T cells with graft-versus-host disease after an allogeneic hematopoietic cell transplant.

As regards this clone: Any gene name here is a mouse gene name. The CDR3 extends 1 residue past the end of the read, so its final part is completed from the germline J gene. This chain joins TRBV13-2 and TRBJ2-1; no definite D call. Germline CDR1 and CDR2: NNHNN and SYGAGS (reference sequence). The CDR3 has 14 amino acids. Trimming took 1 base from V and 3 from J, leaving 8 bases between them. This CDR3 is CASGDYRGYAEQFF. The sequenced part of the CDR3 DNA is TGTGCCAGCGGTGATTACCGGGGCTATGCTGAGCAGTTC.

This clone has a single count. Here the gene names and germline are mouse. Read coverage stops 1 residue before the CDR3 terminus; the germline J gene supplies the remainder. The chain has TRBV12-1 and TRBJ2-5; 9 bases align to TRBD2. Trimming removed 0 bases from V and 0 bases from J; junction bases left unmatched: 0. This CDR3 comprises 15 residues. CDR1 is SGHSN, CDR2 HYEKVE, per germline. The sequenced CDR3 bases are TGTGCCAGCTCTCTCGACTGGGGGAACCAAGACACCCAGTAC. This translates into CASSLDWGNQDTQY. From start to end, the CDR3 is CASSLDWGNQDTQYF.

Concerning this clone: Mouse germline and gene names are used. The read halts 1 residue ahead of the CDR3 end, with the missing end drawn from the germline J gene. The gene calls are TRBV14 and TRBJ1-3, with 12 positions matching TRBD1. Unmatched junction bases numbered 3, after V lost 4 bases and J lost 4 bases. CDR3 length: 15 amino acids. Germline values: CDR1 SGHDT, CDR2 FRDEAV. The CDR3 loop reads CASSRDRGPGNTLYF. The CDR3 bases that were read are TGTGCCAGCAGTCGGGACAGGGGGCCGGGAAATACGCTCTAT.

This clone has more than one count but fewer than ten. Germline and genes here are mouse. The read is 1 residue too short to cover the CDR3 end, so that end is filled in from the germline J gene. The chain links TRBV26 to TRBJ1-6, with D unclear. TRBJ1-6 is recorded as an ORF, its role being uncertain. The V gene lost 3 bases and the J gene lost 5 bases, with 5 bases spanning the gap. The CDR3 has 13 amino acids. Germline CDR1 and CDR2: KGHPV and FQNQEV (reference sequence). The DNA read from the CDR3 is TGTGCCAGCAGTCTACAGAATAATTCGCCCCTCTAC. Protein: CASSLQNNSPLY. The whole CDR3 sequence reads CASSLQNNSPLYF.

This clone was seen only a few times. Mouse names are used for the genes. The read ends 1 residue early relative to the CDR3; the germline J gene fills the gap. The V call is TRBV16, the J call TRBJ2-4; maybe TRBD1 (6 bases). The CDR3 sequence is 12 residues long. Germline V gene data show CDR1 as SGHSA and CDR2 as FRNQAP. Trimming removed 5 bases from V and 5 bases from J, with 8 bases in between. The sequenced CDR3 bases are TGTGCAAGCAGCCCGACAGGAAACACCTTGTAC. Protein product: CASSPTGNTLY. The full CDR3 sequence reads CASSPTGNTLYF.

Turning to this clone: Gene names denote mouse genes. The sequenced fragment ends 1 residue before the CDR3 boundary, so the rest is inferred from the germline J gene. The chain combines TRBV14 with TRBJ2-4, with 7 bases aligning to TRBD1. Trimming took 5 bases from V and 0 from J; bases not matched to a gene: 6. The CDR3 is 15 amino acids. The germline V gene has CDR1 SGHDT and CDR2 FRDEAV. The covered CDR3 bases are TGTGCCAGCAGGACAGGGAGGTTAAGTCAAAACACCTTGTAC. Protein product: CASRTGRLSQNTLY. In full, the CDR3 reads CASRTGRLSQNTLYF.

Sample share makes this clone medium-sized. Each gene name is a mouse one. From the germline J gene comes the end of the CDR3, since the read stops 1 residue before it. The genes are TRBV26 and TRBJ1-6; TRBD1 aligns across 7 bases. TRBJ1-6 is recorded as an ORF, its role being uncertain. The germline CDR1 and CDR2 sequences are KGHPV and FQNQEV (reference sequence). Trimming took 6 bases from V and 4 from J; bases not matched to a gene: 3. The CDR3 totals 14 residues. CDR3 loop: CASRTGSYNSPLYF. Incomplete CDR3 DNA: TGTGCCAGCAGGACAGGGTCTTATAATTCGCCCCTCTAC.

This clone turned up a few times. The listed genes are named as in mouse. The CDR3 goes on 1 residue after the read ends, and that part is filled in from the germline J gene. V and J are TRBV13-2 and TRBJ1-1, with TRBD1 identical over 7 bases. Germline V CDR1 and CDR2: NNHNN, SYGAGS (reference sequence). The CDR3 is 14 residues long. Trimming at V came to 3 bases and at J to 1 base, leaving 3 bases not matched to a gene. The CDR3 loop reads CASGGRQGNTEVFF. CDR3 DNA, as far as it was read: TGTGCCAGCGGTGGTCGACAGGGGAACACAGAAGTCTTC.

In regard to this clone: The listed genes are named as in mouse. With the read ending 1 residue before the CDR3 end, the germline J gene is used to fill in that end. This chain links TRBV26 with TRBJ1-6, with D hard to call. TRBJ1-6 is an ORF, with its function uncertain. V gave up 4 bases and J gave up 3 bases, with 7 bases separating them. The CDR3 consists of 14 residues. Germline V CDR1 and CDR2: KGHPV, FQNQEV (reference sequence). The CDR3 region is CASSQGSYNSPLYF. Incomplete CDR3 DNA: TGTGCCAGCAGTCAAGGCAGCTATAATTCGCCCCTCTAC.

In the case of this clone: All gene names here are mouse names. The read terminates 1 residue before the CDR3 end, so the remaining end is supplied by the germline J gene. The chain employs TRBV13-3 and TRBJ2-2, with TRBD1 matching 7 bases. The CDR3 is 15 residues long. The V gene end was trimmed by 4 bases and the J gene end by 1 base; junction bases not matched to a gene: 4. Germline V gives CDR1 NNHDY, CDR2 SYVADS. The chain's CDR3 is CASSNRGLNTGQLYF. The CDR3 bases that were read are TGTGCCAGCAGTAACAGGGGCCTAAACACCGGGCAGCTCTAC.

A remark on this clone: Gene names and germline match the mouse. From the germline J gene comes the end of the CDR3, since the read stops 1 residue before it. This chain connects TRBV3 to TRBJ1-6; D is uncertain. TRBJ1-6 is an ORF for which the function is uncertain. Between the trimmed V and J ends, which lost 1 base and 7 bases, there was a span of 8 bases. Germline V gene sequence: CDR1 SNHLY, CDR2 FYNGKV (reference sequence). The CDR3 consists of 14 residues. CDR3 residues: CASSLEGGNSPLYF. CDR3 DNA, as far as it was read: TGTGCCAGCAGCTTAGAGGGTGGGAATTCGCCCCTCTAC.

About this clone itself: The gene names given are mouse names. The CDR3 end lies 1 residue beyond the end of the read and is filled in from the germline J gene. V gene TRBV16 combines with J gene TRBJ2-7, with D maybe TRBD1 (6 bases). This CDR3 spans 14 amino acids. The germline gives CDR1 SGHSA, CDR2 FRNQAP. Deletions cut 2 bases from V and 0 bases from J, with 8 bases between. The DNA read from the CDR3 is TGTGCAAGCAGCTTACAGGGGAGCTCCTATGAACAGTAC. Its translation: CASSLQGSSYEQY. The entire CDR3 is CASSLQGSSYEQYF.

A note on this clone: The listed genes are named as in mouse. The CDR3 goes on 1 residue after the read ends, and that part is filled in from the germline J gene. The chain links TRBV1 to TRBJ1-1; D uncertain. CDR1 and CDR2 from the germline V gene are NSQYPW and LRSPGD (reference sequence). The ends were cut back, 0 bases at V and 6 bases at J, with 2 bases in the middle. The CDR3 has 11 residues. The CDR3: CTCSADPEVFF. CDR3 DNA, as far as it was read: TGCACCTGCAGTGCAGATCCAGAAGTCTTC.

About this clone: Mouse germline and gene names are used. The read ends 1 residue early relative to the CDR3; the germline J gene fills the gap. This rearrangement joins TRBV13-1 to TRBJ2-4, with 9 bases identical to TRBD2. V dropped 6 bases and J dropped 1; count of bases not matched to a gene: 9. The germline gives CDR1 NSHNY, CDR2 SYGAGN. The CDR3 covers 16 residues. The CDR3 loop reads CASTPGTGRGQNTLYF. The CDR3 bases that were read are TGTGCCAGCACCCCCGGGACTGGGAGAGGTCAAAACACCTTGTAC.